This T cell receptor (beta chain) was profiled in a study of response to subunit inactivated influenza vaccine. The study, taken as a whole, reports: Authors suggested that a seasonal influenza vaccination recruits few new T cells each time.

On this clonotype: The antigen remains unidentified.

A single record per CDR3 protein comes from TCRdb applying MiXCR to the RT-PCR reads. The sample includes roughly 520,000 distinct CDR3 sequences, 25% of them seen just once. Germline assignment: CDR1 SGHRS and CDR2 YFSETQ. This CDR3 has 15 residues. V dropped 4 bases and J dropped 3 bases, with 15 bases sitting between them. The sequence came from a man in his forties or fifties who received an inactivated influenza vaccine. The chain links TRBV5-1 to TRBJ2-3; D possibly uses TRBD1 or TRBD2 (5 bases each). Sequencing used CD4+ T cells sorted from PBMCs, obtained 4 to 6 days after vaccination. The CDR3 DNA follows: TGCGCCAGCAGCACCCCTGGGGGTAGAACAGATACGCAGTATTTT. This translates into CASSTPGGRTDTQYF.